Ten or more counts support the clone carrying this T cell receptor (beta chain). Antigen: not known. Through a sample-barcoded 5' primer and a J-beta primer mix, a second PCR was run for roughly 6 to 11 cycles. TCRdb analysed the 5' RACE reads with MiXCR anew, one entry per CDR3 protein. The data show roughly 700,000 distinct CDR3 sequences, with approximately 30% seen just once and approximately 15% held by the top ten. These data originate in a study of blood T cells in healthy people across ages. Study findings and constraints: Versus aged donors, long-lived donors had higher diversity and more naive CD4+ cells. Diversity of TCR beta correlated strongly with naive T cell percentage.

Sequencing was done on a sample of blood. The clonotype was recovered from a woman of 80 years or more in good health.

As DNA, the CDR3 is TGTGCCAGCAGTTACAGGGGGCGCGACACAGATACGCAGTATTTT. Amino acids: CASSYRGRDTDTQYF. The rearrangement joins TRBV2 to TRBJ2-3, with 9 bases lining up with TRBD1. In germline, CDR1 is SNHLY, CDR2 FYNNEI. The J segment lost 2 bases and the V segment lost 5 bases, leaving 5 bases of the junction unmatched. This CDR3 is built from 15 residues. Looking up the rest from reference TRBV2 and TRBJ2-3 gives the full variable domain: EPEVTQTPSHQVTQMGQEVILRCVPISNHLYFYWYRQILGQKVEFLVSFYNNEISEKSEIFDDQFSVERPDGSNFTLKIRSTKLEDSAMYFCASSYRGRDTDTQYFGPGTRLTVL.